This entry describes one T cell receptor beta chain. The specificity of this receptor is unknown. No per-base quality is available; no much larger clone lies one base away. This entry comes from a study of tumor-infiltrating lymphocytes in primary liver carcinoma (dated by TCRdb to about 2017). Looking at the study overall: Of the five patients, three men and two women aged 30 to 69 years, four had hepatocellular carcinoma and one had combined HCC and intrahepatic cholangiocarcinoma. The five patients had tumors of stage T1-T3 N0M0, with maximum diameters ranging from about 4.2 to 10 cm. Roughly 3.5 to 8 million productive TCRbeta reads were obtained per sample, and no significant difference in read depth was found between tissue types. Across five regions of each liver tumor, along with adjacent normal tissue and blood, the study brought together TCRbeta repertoire sequencing, expression microarrays and whole-exome sequencing. TCRbeta repertoire sequencing covered roughly 35 specimens from 5 patients: some 25 tumor regions, 5 adjacent noncancerous liver tissues and 5 peripheral blood samples. The roughly 25 tumor region samples were profiled with Agilent mRNA microarrays so that TCRbeta repertoire diversity could be related to the local molecular phenotype. Technical replicate repertoires showed high reproducibility, with mean shared-clone rates around 0.9 and correlation coefficients above 0.95.

TCRbeta-specific cDNA was reverse-transcribed from approximately 460 ng total RNA using a constant-region primer and ProtoScript II reverse transcriptase. TCRbeta libraries were built with three nested multiplex PCR rounds, a slightly modified ARM-PCR procedure. The first two PCR rounds used multiplex TRBV1-TRBV30 forward primers with a Cbeta reverse primer, each for approximately 11 cycles. Sample barcodes and Illumina adapters were added in a final 25-cycle PCR with Deep VentR polymerase. Amplicons of 200-500 bp were gel-purified with a QIAquick gel extraction kit before sequencing. The TCRbeta amplicons were sequenced with 250-bp paired-end reads on an Illumina HiSeq 2500. The authors processed their data as follows. To recover full CDR3 sequences, reads were quality-trimmed using Trimmomatic v0.33 and paired reads were then merged using FLASH v1.2.11. V, D and J germline segments were assigned to the rearranged TCRbeta sequences using MiGEC v1.2.1b. Clonotype statistics and Shannon-Wiener diversity indices were calculated with VDJtools v1.0.0. Except for diversity analysis, only the 250 most abundant clonotypes of each sample were used in subsequent analyses to reduce sampling bias. The raw public reads went through TCRdb reprocessing: fastp at Q25, MiXCR clone calling, in-frame beta chains kept. Here each entry gathers all rows of one CDR3 protein and keeps the most common genes and DNA. TCRdb's processing, not the authors', yielded these V and J calls. The sample yields approximately 190,000 distinct CDR3 sequences; around 85% were counted once. The ten largest clones capture 15% to 20% of the sample.

Without any cell sorting, total RNA and DNA were co-extracted from approximately 22-30 mg of bulk tissue using the AllPrep DNA/RNA mini kit. Roughly five patients with histopathologically diagnosed primary liver carcinoma underwent surgical resection in China between late 2015 and March 2016. Patients had chronic HBV infection and were treatment-naive at sampling. Each tumor was sampled at five spatially separated regions: the tumor centre plus the superior, inferior, left-lateral and right-lateral poles. Histological examination found more than 75% viable tumor cells in every tumor sample. Pieces of fresh tumor and adjacent tissue were cut in half, with one half kept in RNAlater at -80 degrees C and the other half sent for histology. V loses 7 bases at its end and J loses 4 bases; junction bases beyond the gene matches: 21. The CDR3 numbers 18 residues from cysteine through phenylalanine. The kept DNA is CDR3 alone, 54 bases in frame from the first base. According to the germline V gene, CDR1 reads LGHNA and CDR2 reads YNFKEQ.

Overall results and qualifications from the work: Pairs of tumor regions showed greater repertoire overlap (mean about 35%) than tumor-adjacent pairs (roughly 17%) or tumor-blood pairs (approximately 14%), which is consistent with antigen-driven expansion. A significantly larger repertoire fraction was made up by the top 250 clones in tumors than in blood (p = 0.039). Bulk unsorted samples precluded comparing CD4+ and CD8+ T cell repertoires. Only roughly 8-25% of top clones appeared in all five regions of a tumor, which suggests that tumor-infiltrating T cells are spatially heterogeneous. Only the TCR beta chain was sequenced, so true repertoire diversity is likely underestimated because unpaired alpha chains were not captured. Only 4 or 5 patients were included in the study, and the authors note that the findings should be validated in a larger study.

Recombination connected TRBV4-2 to TRBJ1-2; the junction holds 7 bases that match TRBD1. This receptor was identified in a man aged 35-49 years with primary liver carcinoma and hepatitis B virus infection. Sequencing was performed on tumor tissue from primary liver carcinoma. The DNA is as follows: TGTGCCAGCATCCGATCGTCCAGGGGGGGGGGCGAGTCCTATGGCTACACCTTC. Translated, this gives CASIRSSRGGGESYGYTF.